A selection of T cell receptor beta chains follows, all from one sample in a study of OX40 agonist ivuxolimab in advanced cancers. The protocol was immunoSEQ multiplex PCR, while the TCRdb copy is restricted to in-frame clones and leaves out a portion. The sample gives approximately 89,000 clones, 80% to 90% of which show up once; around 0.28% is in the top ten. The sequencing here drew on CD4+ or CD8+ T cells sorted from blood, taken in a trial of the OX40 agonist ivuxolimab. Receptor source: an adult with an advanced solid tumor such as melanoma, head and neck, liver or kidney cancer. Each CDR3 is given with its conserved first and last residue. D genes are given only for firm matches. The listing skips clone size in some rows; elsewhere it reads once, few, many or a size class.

CASRARRVDNEKLFF,TGTGCCAGCAGGGCCCGCCGGGTGGACAATGAAAAACTGTTTTTT,TRBV2,.,TRBJ1-4,.
CASSVRDRDVEQYF,TGTGCCAGCAGCGTCCGGGACAGGGATGTCGAGCAGTACTTC,TRBV11-2,.,TRBJ2-7,TRBD1
CASSSLTSGGYEQYF,TGTGCCAGCAGTTCCCTGACTAGCGGGGGCTACGAGCAGTACTTC,TRBV6-6,once,TRBJ2-7,TRBD2
CASRHPGLAGETQYF,TGTGCCAGCAGGCATCCGGGACTAGCGGGGGAGACCCAGTACTTC,TRBV6-5,once,TRBJ2-5,TRBD2
CASSLGLAGGKSYNEQFF,TGTGCCAGCAGCCTCGGACTAGCGGGGGGAAAGTCCTACAATGAGCAGTTCTTC,TRBV14,.,TRBJ2-1,TRBD2
CASSPEGVGNTIYF,TGTGCCAGCAGCCCGGAGGGGGTTGGAAACACCATATATTTT,TRBV7-6,.,TRBJ1-3,.
CASSLAERLPPYEQYF,TGTGCCAGCAGCTTAGCGGAGAGGTTGCCCCCCTACGAGCAGTACTTC,TRBV11-1,.,TRBJ2-7,.
CAISEDRDTEAFF,TGTGCCATCAGTGAAGACAGGGACACTGAAGCTTTCTTT,TRBV10-3,once,TRBJ1-1,TRBD1
CASSLEGSGANVLTF,TGCGCCAGCAGCTTGGAGGGTTCTGGGGCCAACGTCCTGACTTTC,TRBV5-1,once,TRBJ2-6,.
CASSSQGSGGTSGNTIYF,TGCGCCAGCAGCTCTCAGGGTTCCGGGGGGACTTCTGGAAACACCATATATTTT,TRBV5-1,once,TRBJ1-3,.
CASSSSPGTGTPGTQYF,TGTGCCAGCAGCTCAAGCCCCGGGACAGGGACTCCCGGGACCCAGTACTTC,TRBV7-2,.,TRBJ2-5,TRBD1
CASSGAVRTGGYTF,TGTGCCAGCAGTGGGGCAGTCCGGACGGGGGGCTACACCTTC,TRBV2,.,TRBJ1-2,.
CASSLGQGSNEQYF,TGTGCCAGCAGCTTGGGACAGGGATCTAACGAGCAGTACTTC,TRBV11-3,once,TRBJ2-7,TRBD1
CASSQGRTSEETQYF,TGTGCCAGCAGCCAAGGACGCACTAGCGAGGAGACCCAGTACTTC,TRBV4-2,few,TRBJ2-5,TRBD2
CASINGPSTDTQYF,TGCGCCAGCATTAACGGTCCTAGCACAGATACGCAGTATTTT,TRBV5-1,.,TRBJ2-3,.
CASSPMAEETQYF,TGTGCCAGCTCACCAATGGCGGAAGAGACCCAGTACTTC,TRBV18,.,TRBJ2-5,.
CAWSAGGNEQFF,TGTGCCTGGAGTGCAGGGGGCAATGAGCAGTTCTTC,TRBV30,few,TRBJ2-1,TRBD1
CASSYGAGTEAFF,TGTGCCAGCAGTTACGGCGCGGGCACTGAAGCTTTCTTT,TRBV6-5,.,TRBJ1-1,.
CASSSTGGGNEKLFF,TGTGCCAGCAGCTCCACAGGGGGCGGTAATGAAAAACTGTTTTTT,TRBV7-9,.,TRBJ1-4,TRBD1
CASSLGLFGGYEQYF,TGTGCCAGCAGTTTGGGGTTGTTTGGGGGGTACGAGCAGTACTTC,TRBV27,.,TRBJ2-7,.
CASSQISSISGGSYEQYF,TGTGCCAGCAGCCAAATTTCTTCCATATCTGGGGGTTCGTACGAGCAGTACTTC,TRBV4-2,.,TRBJ2-7,.
CAWTGQGDYGYTF,TGTGCCTGGACCGGACAGGGCGACTATGGCTACACCTTC,TRBV30,.,TRBJ1-2,TRBD1
CASSGGQANSYNSPLHF,TGTGCCAGTAGTGGAGGACAGGCCAACTCCTATAATTCACCCCTCCACTTT,TRBV19,few,TRBJ1-6,TRBD1
CAWSIFGRKNNEQFF,TGTGCCTGGAGTATTTTTGGCAGGAAAAACAATGAGCAGTTCTTC,TRBV30,.,TRBJ2-1,.
CASSQPKTTKQFF,TGTGCCAGCAGCCAACCTAAGACCACCAAGCAGTTCTTC,TRBV7-9,.,TRBJ2-1,.
CASSQGLLSANEQFF,TGTGCCAGCAGCCAAGGACTACTATCCGCCAATGAGCAGTTCTTC,TRBV4-2,.,TRBJ2-1,.
CAISESRGRGNTGELFF,TGTGCCATCAGTGAGTCGCGCGGCAGGGGTAACACCGGGGAGCTGTTTTTT,TRBV10-3,.,TRBJ2-2,.
CASSPRLGDTEAFF,TGCGCCAGCAGCCCGCGGTTGGGGGACACTGAAGCTTTCTTT,TRBV4-3,.,TRBJ1-1,.
CASSLGGPNTEAFF,TGCGCCAGCAGCTTGGGAGGTCCGAACACTGAAGCTTTCTTT,TRBV5-1,.,TRBJ1-1,.
CASSPRTSGAPGTDTQYF,TGTGCCAGCTCACCACGGACTAGCGGGGCCCCCGGCACAGATACGCAGTATTTT,TRBV18,.,TRBJ2-3,TRBD2
CASSTPGRPPRHYGYTF,TGTGCCAGCAGCACCCCAGGACGGCCACCCCGCCACTATGGCTACACCTTC,TRBV21-1,.,TRBJ1-2,.
CASSFWQGNTGELFF,TGTGCCAGCAGCTTTTGGCAGGGGAACACCGGGGAGCTGTTTTTT,TRBV7-8,.,TRBJ2-2,.
CASSIETGVSSYEQYF,TGTGCCAGTAGTATAGAAACCGGGGTTAGCTCCTACGAGCAGTACTTC,TRBV19,.,TRBJ2-7,.
CASSERRGKNIQYF,TGTGCCAGCAGTGAGCGGAGAGGAAAAAACATTCAGTACTTC,TRBV28,.,TRBJ2-4,.
CASSSRGGEGPYEQYF,TGTGCCAGCAGTTCGAGGGGGGGAGAGGGCCCCTACGAGCAGTACTTC,TRBV5-8,.,TRBJ2-7,.
CASSVPPDRPSSNQPQHF,TGTGCCAGTAGTGTCCCTCCAGACAGACCTAGTAGCAATCAGCCCCAGCATTTT,TRBV19,.,TRBJ1-5,.
CASSLPDRGLGYTF,TGTGCCAGCAGCCTCCCGGACAGGGGGCTTGGCTACACCTTC,TRBV7-9,few,TRBJ1-2,TRBD1